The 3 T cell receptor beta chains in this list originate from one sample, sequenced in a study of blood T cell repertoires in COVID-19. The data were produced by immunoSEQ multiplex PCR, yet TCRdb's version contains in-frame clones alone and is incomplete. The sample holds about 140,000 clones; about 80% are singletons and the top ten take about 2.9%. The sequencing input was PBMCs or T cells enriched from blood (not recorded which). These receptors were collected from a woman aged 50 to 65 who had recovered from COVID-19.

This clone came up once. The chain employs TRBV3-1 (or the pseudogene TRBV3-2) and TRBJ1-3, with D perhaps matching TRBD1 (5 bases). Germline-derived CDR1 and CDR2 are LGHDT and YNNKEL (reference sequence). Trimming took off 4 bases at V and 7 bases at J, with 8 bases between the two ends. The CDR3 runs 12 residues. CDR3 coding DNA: TGTGCCAGCAGCCCGGGGGGGAACACCATATATTTT. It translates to CASSPGGNTIYF.

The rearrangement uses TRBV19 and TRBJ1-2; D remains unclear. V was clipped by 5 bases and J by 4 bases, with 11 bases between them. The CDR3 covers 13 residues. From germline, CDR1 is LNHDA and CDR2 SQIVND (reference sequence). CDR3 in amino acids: CASSPREAYGYTF. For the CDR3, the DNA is TGTGCCAGTAGTCCCCGGGAAGCCTATGGCTACACCTTC.

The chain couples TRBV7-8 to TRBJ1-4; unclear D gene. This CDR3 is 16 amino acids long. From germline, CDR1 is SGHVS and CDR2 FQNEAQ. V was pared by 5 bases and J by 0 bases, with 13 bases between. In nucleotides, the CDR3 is TGTGCCAGCAGCCCACCCTCGCGCCCAACTAATGAAAAACTGTTTTTT. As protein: CASSPPSRPTNEKLFF.